A selection of T cell receptor beta chains follows, all from one sample in a study of OX40 agonist ivuxolimab in advanced cancers. Measured with immunoSEQ multiplex PCR; TCRdb has only the in-frame clones, and not every one. This sample has 91,000 or so clones, with more than 75% found just once. Sample: CD4+ or CD8+ T cells sorted from blood, taken in a trial of the OX40 agonist ivuxolimab. The receptors come from an adult with an advanced solid tumor such as melanoma, head and neck, liver or kidney cancer. CDR3s leave out the opening cysteine and the closing phenylalanine or tryptophan. Each record gives: V gene, CDR3 protein.

TRBV19 ASSIGRTGANVLT
TRBV19 ASSLRLAVDTQY
TRBV6-1 ASSGLGGNTIY
TRBV19 ASSIGTGGDDGYT
TRBV5-3 ARSLVGVANVLT
TRBV6-1 ASSEAGGAQPQH
TRBV16 ASSRRTVDEQY
TRBV7-2 ASSLLTGGGTDTQY
TRBV28 ASSLEQSLSGANVLT
TRBV27 ASMDFSYNEQF
TRBV29-1 SGIAGVPYNEQF
TRBV29-1 SGSGTGSYNEQF
TRBV14 ASSQVRDGVKY
TRBV7-9 ASSTGQGAYTEAF
TRBV7-2 ASSSAGLSGNTIY
TRBV11-2 ASSGPGGNEQF
TRBV12-5 ASGPEGGQETQY
TRBV20-1 SVRGYNEQF
TRBV5-1 ASSLLAGGPTGELF
TRBV5-4 ASSLVRNQETQY
TRBV28 ASSFITDSNQPQH
TRBV7-9 ASSPGDEGQF
TRBV5-4 ASSPADSDTQY
TRBV6-1 ASSEFPGAKNIQY
TRBV5-1 ASSLDGQGAETQY
TRBV11-2 ASSLEGGLAGEQY
TRBV18 ASSPGSQAVGYT